This is a list of T cell receptor beta chains from one sample in a study of blood T cell repertoires in COVID-19. The data were produced by immunoSEQ multiplex PCR, yet TCRdb's version contains in-frame clones alone and is incomplete. The sample lists 250,000 or so clones, about nine tenths occurring once. Sequenced: peripheral blood. These receptors came from a woman between 40 and 50 years old who had recovered from COVID-19. Both conserved end residues are part of each CDR3. D genes are given only for firm matches. Clone size appears in some rows only: once, few, many, or a class for an expanded clone.

>NA|TRBJ2-1|TRBD2|TRBV5-1
CASSAGLAGYEQFF
TGCGCCAGCAGCGCCGGACTAGCGGGATATGAGCAGTTCTTC
>NA|TRBJ1-1|TRBD1|TRBV28
CASSLTVPGGSEAFF
TGTGCCAGCAGTTTAACCGTACCAGGGGGAAGTGAAGCTTTCTTT
>NA|TRBJ2-3|NA|TRBV16
CASSPPGATDTQYF
TGTGCCAGCAGCCCCCCAGGGGCCACAGATACGCAGTATTTT
>NA|TRBJ2-3|NA|TRBV30
CAWSSVGGTDTQYF
TGTGCCTGGAGTTCGGTAGGGGGCACAGATACGCAGTATTTT
>NA|TRBJ2-7|NA|TRBV10-3
CAISWTLEYEQYF
TGTGCCATCAGCTGGACTCTAGAATACGAGCAGTACTTC
>NA|TRBJ2-1|TRBD2|TRBV4-1
CASSPREGPYNEQFF
TGCGCCAGCAGCCCCCGGGAGGGCCCCTACAATGAGCAGTTCTTC
>NA|TRBJ1-2|NA|TRBV7-2
CASSLVRQVGGGYTF
TGTGCCAGCAGCTTAGTTCGACAGGTTGGCGGCGGCTACACCTTC
>NA|TRBJ2-7|TRBD1|TRBV3-1/TRBV3-2
CASSQDLGQGSYEQYF
TGTGCCAGCAGCCAAGATCTCGGACAGGGCTCCTACGAGCAGTACTTC
>NA|TRBJ2-3|TRBD2|TRBV7-2
CASSPIAGGPTDTQYF
TGTGCCAGCAGCCCGATAGCGGGAGGTCCCACAGATACGCAGTATTTT
>NA|TRBJ1-1|NA|TRBV4-1
CASSHRTRNTEAFF
TGCGCCAGCAGCCATCGGACAAGGAACACTGAAGCTTTCTTT
>NA|TRBJ1-1|TRBD1|TRBV7-8
CASGRGQTTEAFF
TGTGCCAGCGGCCGGGGACAGACGACTGAAGCTTTCTTT
>NA|TRBJ2-5|NA|TRBV19
CASSGQRQETQYF
TGTGCCAGTAGTGGACAAAGGCAAGAGACCCAGTACTTC
>once|TRBJ2-1|TRBD2|TRBV5-4
CASSLALAGGSSYNEQFF
TGTGCCAGCAGCTTGGCCCTAGCGGGGGGAAGCTCCTACAATGAGCAGTTCTTC
>few|TRBJ1-3|TRBD1|TRBV30
CAWSDRTGANTIYF
TGTGCCTGGAGTGATCGGACAGGAGCAAACACCATATATTTT
>NA|TRBJ2-3|NA|TRBV9
CASSSEAASTDTQYF
TGTGCCAGCAGCTCCGAAGCGGCGAGCACAGATACGCAGTATTTT
>once|TRBJ2-2|NA|TRBV1
CTSSQKTSGGPSGELFF
TGCACCAGCAGCCAAAAGACTAGCGGTGGCCCCTCCGGGGAGCTGTTTTTT
>once|TRBJ2-2|TRBD1|TRBV3-1/TRBV3-2
CASSQLGQGNTGELFF
TGTGCCAGCAGCCAACTGGGACAGGGAAACACCGGGGAGCTGTTTTTT
>NA|TRBJ2-7|TRBD2|TRBV6-6
CASSYSASGDSYEQYF
TGTGCCAGCAGTTACTCGGCGAGCGGGGATTCCTACGAGCAGTACTTC
>NA|TRBJ1-3|TRBD1|TRBV9
CASSPRRVGRGSAGNTIYF
TGTGCCAGCAGCCCCCGTCGGGTTGGCAGGGGGTCCGCTGGAAACACCATATATTTT
>many|TRBJ2-7|NA|TRBV12-3/TRBV12-4
CASSVGLTGEQYF
TGTGCCAGCAGTGTCGGTCTCACGGGGGAGCAGTACTTC
>NA|TRBJ1-5|NA|TRBV30
CAWSSPLGGGSGNQPQHF
TGTGCCTGGAGTTCCCCGCTGGGGGGAGGGAGCGGCAATCAGCCCCAGCATTTT
>NA|TRBJ2-5|NA|TRBV5-1
CASRTGQETQYF
TGCGCCAGCCGGACGGGACAAGAGACCCAGTACTTC
>NA|TRBJ1-1|NA|TRBV2
CASSRSGMNTEAFF
TGTGCCAGCAGCCGATCCGGGATGAACACTGAAGCTTTCTTT
>NA|TRBJ2-3|NA|TRBV30
CAWTSEGPGKYF
TGTGCCTGGACCTCTGAGGGCCCGGGAAAGTATTTT
>NA|TRBJ2-6|TRBD1|TRBV24-1
CATSEPPGQGASGANVLTF
TGTGCCACCAGTGAGCCCCCGGGACAGGGGGCCTCTGGGGCCAACGTCCTGACTTTC
>NA|TRBJ1-5|NA|TRBV2
CASGLSSNQPQHF
TGTGCCAGCGGCCTCTCTAGCAATCAGCCCCAGCATTTT
>NA|TRBJ2-3|NA|TRBV5-1
CASSLALAGSTDTQYF
TGCGCCAGCAGCTTGGCCCTAGCCGGGAGCACAGATACGCAGTATTTT
>NA|TRBJ2-3|NA|TRBV27
CASSLAGMGTDTQYF
TGTGCCAGCAGTTTAGCAGGGATGGGAACAGATACGCAGTATTTT
>NA|TRBJ2-2|TRBD1|TRBV19
CASKTGQGNTGELFF
TGTGCCAGTAAGACGGGACAGGGGAACACCGGGGAGCTGTTTTTT
>NA|TRBJ1-5|NA|TRBV12-3/TRBV12-4
CASSFSPNQPQHF
TGTGCCAGCAGTTTCTCTCCCAATCAGCCCCAGCATTTT
>few|TRBJ2-1|NA|TRBV5-6
CASSRDISLYNEQFF
TGTGCCAGCAGCCGAGACATCTCGCTATACAATGAGCAGTTCTTC
>once|TRBJ2-4|TRBD1|TRBV24-1
CATSDPGTGIHIQYF
TGTGCCACCAGTGACCCCGGGACAGGCATACACATTCAGTACTTC
>NA|TRBJ2-7|NA|TRBV6-5
CASSSRAGGYYEQYF
TGTGCCAGCAGTTCCAGGGCAGGGGGGTACTACGAGCAGTACTTC
>NA|TRBJ2-1|TRBD2|TRBV5-1
CASGPGLADNEQFF
TGCGCCAGCGGGCCGGGACTAGCGGACAATGAGCAGTTCTTC
>NA|TRBJ2-3|TRBD2|TRBV10-1
CASSDTGLAGEDTQYF
TGCGCCAGCAGCGACACGGGATTAGCGGGAGAAGATACGCAGTATTTT
>NA|TRBJ2-3|TRBD2|TRBV24-1
CATSDSPILAGGIDTQYF
TGTGCCACCAGTGATTCCCCGATACTAGCGGGAGGGATAGATACGCAGTATTTT
>NA|TRBJ2-1|NA|TRBV10-3
CAISEMLGLFSYNEQFF
TGTGCCATCAGTGAGATGCTAGGCCTGTTCTCCTACAATGAGCAGTTCTTC
>NA|TRBJ2-1|NA|TRBV3-1/TRBV3-2
CASSPLPTTLSYNEQFF
TGTGCCAGCAGCCCTCTCCCTACCACCCTCTCCTACAATGAGCAGTTCTTC
>NA|TRBJ1-1|TRBD1|TRBV9
CASSVGGDRANTEAFF
TGTGCCAGCAGCGTAGGAGGGGACAGGGCAAACACTGAAGCTTTCTTT
>NA|TRBJ2-7|TRBD1|TRBV28
CASSSAGQGTYEQYF
TGTGCCAGCAGTTCCGCCGGACAGGGTACTTACGAGCAGTACTTC
>NA|TRBJ2-3|TRBD2|TRBV10-3
CAISVELAGGRGADTQYF
TGTGCCATCAGTGTCGAACTAGCGGGAGGGCGGGGTGCAGATACGCAGTATTTT
>NA|TRBJ2-5|TRBD1|TRBV18
CASSPGQEETQYF
TGTGCCAGCTCACCCGGACAGGAAGAGACCCAGTACTTC
>NA|TRBJ2-7|NA|TRBV19
CASSPADLGGEQYF
TGTGCCAGTAGCCCGGCCGACCTCGGGGGCGAGCAGTACTTC
>few|TRBJ2-3|NA|TRBV7-9
CASSLTRGPSDTQYF
TGTGCCAGCAGCTTGACTAGAGGGCCTTCGGATACGCAGTATTTT
>once|TRBJ1-4|TRBD1|TRBV5-1
CASAPTGGNGKLFF
TGCGCCAGCGCCCCGACAGGGGGGAACGGAAAACTGTTTTTT
>NA|TRBJ2-7|TRBD2|TRBV7-2
CASSLGVLAGSYEQYF
TGTGCCAGCAGCTTAGGTGTACTAGCGGGCTCCTACGAGCAGTACTTC
>NA|TRBJ1-5|NA|TRBV19
CASSRAVGSNQPQHF
TGTGCCAGTAGTAGGGCAGTAGGCAGCAATCAGCCCCAGCATTTT
>NA|TRBJ2-1|TRBD2|TRBV28
CASSSTSGSRNEQFF
TGTGCCAGCAGTTCTACTAGCGGGAGTAGGAATGAGCAGTTCTTC
>once|TRBJ1-1|NA|TRBV11-2
CASSSKKRTTEAFF
TGTGCCAGCAGCTCCAAAAAGAGAACCACTGAAGCTTTCTTT
>NA|TRBJ2-7|TRBD2|TRBV28
CASSFRTSGSYEQYF
TGTGCCAGCAGTTTTCGGACTAGCGGATCCTACGAGCAGTACTTC